This T cell receptor (beta chain) was recorded in a study of molecular identifiers for immune sequencing clone quantification. Findings and limits, study-wide: The sizes of highly expanded clones could be underestimated when identical TCR molecules share a barcode.

Bulk TCR libraries were made with methods that had been previously described and with listed TCR primers. TCRdb reprocessed the PCR reads via MiXCR and lists one record per CDR3 protein. The sample gives about 640,000 distinct CDR3 sequences, about 20% of which show up once; 0.85% is in the top ten. Concerning this clonotype: Its specificity is unknown. At one end the junction does not follow the germline gene, possibly because of a read error.

CDR3 length: 16 residues. Germline CDR1 and CDR2: LGHNA and YNFKEQ. V gene TRBV4-2 combines with J gene TRBJ1-4; 7 nucleotides agree with TRBD1. Sequencing used naive CD8+ T cells from blood, with Jurkat cell RNA spiked in. Noted subset: FACS-sorted CD8+CD4-CCR7+CD45RA+ naive T cells. The receptor was isolated from a human donor in good health. Some libraries in this study had Jurkat cell RNA spiked in. CDR3 sequence (DNA): TGTGCCAGCAGCCAAGAAGGGGGCAGGGTAGATGAAAAACTGTCTTTT. Amino acid sequence: CASSQEGGRVDEKLSF.